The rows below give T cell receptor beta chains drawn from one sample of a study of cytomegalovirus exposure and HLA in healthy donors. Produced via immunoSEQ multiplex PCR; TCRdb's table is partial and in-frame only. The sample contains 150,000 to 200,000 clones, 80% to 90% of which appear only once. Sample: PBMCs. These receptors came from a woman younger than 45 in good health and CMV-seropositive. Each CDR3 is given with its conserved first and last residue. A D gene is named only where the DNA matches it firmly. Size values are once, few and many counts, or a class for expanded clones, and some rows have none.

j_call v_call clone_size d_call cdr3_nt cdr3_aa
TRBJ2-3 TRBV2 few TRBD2 TGTGCCAGACAGGGAGCGGGAGGTGCAGATACGCAGTATTTT CARQGAGGADTQYF
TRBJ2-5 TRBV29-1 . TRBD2 TGCAGCTCCACCGGGGCTAGCGGAGCCGAAGAGACCCAGTACTTC CSSTGASGAEETQYF
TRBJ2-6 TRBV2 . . TGTGCCAGCCTCAGCGTCGGGTGGTCAGACCGCTCTGGGGCCAACGTCCTGACTTTC CASLSVGWSDRSGANVLTF
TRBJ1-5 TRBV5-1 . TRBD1 TGCGCCAGCAGCCGTACAGGGGGCAATCAGCCCCAGCATTTT CASSRTGGNQPQHF
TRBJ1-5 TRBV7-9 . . TGTGCCAGCAGCTTAGGAGGGGGGGCCTACGATCAGCCCCAGCATTTT CASSLGGGAYDQPQHF
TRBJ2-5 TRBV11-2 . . TGTGCCAGCAGCCCCCAGGGGTGGCGGGAGACCCAGTACTTC CASSPQGWRETQYF
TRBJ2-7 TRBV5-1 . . TGCGCCAGCAGCTTGACGGAGGGAGGCGGCGAGCAGTACTTC CASSLTEGGGEQYF
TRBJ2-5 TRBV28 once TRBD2 TGTGCCAGCAGTCAATCAGCGGGAGCCGTTGAGACCCAGTACTTC CASSQSAGAVETQYF
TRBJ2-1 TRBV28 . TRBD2 TGTGCCAGCAGTACCATAGCGGGAGAAAGTAATGAGCAGTTCTTC CASSTIAGESNEQFF
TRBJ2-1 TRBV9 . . TGTGCCAGCAGCGTAGTAGATCTCACTGAGCAGTTCTTC CASSVVDLTEQFF
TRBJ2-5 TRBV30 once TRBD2 TGTGCCTGGAGAGGGAGGGGCTTTCAAGAGACCCAGTACTTC CAWRGRGFQETQYF
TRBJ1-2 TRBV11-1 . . TGTGCCAGCAGCTTAGGTGTTCAGGGGCGATCTGGCTACACCTTC CASSLGVQGRSGYTF
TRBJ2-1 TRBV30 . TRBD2 TGTGCCTGGAGAAGGGTAGCGGGATCGGTGGCTTATTACAATGAGCAGTTCTTC CAWRRVAGSVAYYNEQFF
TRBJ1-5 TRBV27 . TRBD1 TGTGCCAGCAGTTTGGGACAGGGGGCTTATCAGCCCCAGCATTTT CASSLGQGAYQPQHF
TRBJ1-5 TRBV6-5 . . TGTGCCAGCAAGGGTAGCGGATATTATCAGCCCCAGCATTTT CASKGSGYYQPQHF
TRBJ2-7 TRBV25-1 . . TGTGCCAGCAGTGACAGGCCGTTCTACGAGCAGTACTTC CASSDRPFYEQYF
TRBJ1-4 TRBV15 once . TGTGCCACCAGCTGGGGCAGGGATGAAAAACTGTTTTTT CATSWGRDEKLFF
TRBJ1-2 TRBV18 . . TGTGCCAGCTCACCAGAGGAGAGTGGGGGCTACACCTTC CASSPEESGGYTF
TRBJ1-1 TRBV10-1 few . TGCGCCAGCAGCCCGAGGGTGGGCACTGAAGCTTTCTTT CASSPRVGTEAFF
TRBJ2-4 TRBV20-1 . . TGCAGTGCCGGGGAAATTCAGTACTTC CSAGEIQYF
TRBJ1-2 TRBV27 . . TGTGCCAGCAGTCTAATCCCACCTCCTCACTATGGCTACACCTTC CASSLIPPPHYGYTF
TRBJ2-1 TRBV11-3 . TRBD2 TGTGCCAGCAGCTTAGGCGGGAGTGGGTACAATGAGCAGTTCTTC CASSLGGSGYNEQFF
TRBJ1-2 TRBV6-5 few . TGTGCCAGCAGTTCCCCGACAGGCCTCACCTTC CASSSPTGLTF
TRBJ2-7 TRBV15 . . TGTGCCACCAGCAGAGAGCGGGGATCCTACGAGCAGTACTTC CATSRERGSYEQYF
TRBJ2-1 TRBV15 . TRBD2 TGTGCCACCAGCAGAGCACTAGCGGGGGCCGGCTCCTACAATGAGCAGTTCTTC CATSRALAGAGSYNEQFF
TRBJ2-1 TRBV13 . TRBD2 TGTGCCAGCAGCTTAGTTGCGGGAGGAATCAACAATGAGCAGTTCTTC CASSLVAGGINNEQFF
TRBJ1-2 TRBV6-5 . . TGTGCCAGCAGTGAACGGGTCTATGGCTACACCTTC CASSERVYGYTF
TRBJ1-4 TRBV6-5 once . TGTGCCAGCCGGCGGGACCGTGAAAAACTGTTTTTT CASRRDREKLFF
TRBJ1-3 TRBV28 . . TGTGCCAGCAGCCTCGACAGCCTGTCGGACGGAAACACCATATATTTT CASSLDSLSDGNTIYF
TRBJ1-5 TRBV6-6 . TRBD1 TGTGCCAGCAGGCAGACAGGGGCCACAAGCAATCAGCCCCAGCATTTT CASRQTGATSNQPQHF
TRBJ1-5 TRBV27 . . . CASSSSDRYQPQHF
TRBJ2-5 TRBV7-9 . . TGTGCCAGCGGTACAGGGTGGGAGACCCAGTACTTC CASGTGWETQYF